This is a list of T cell receptor beta chains from one sample in a study of blood T cell repertoires in COVID-19. The repertoire was sequenced with immunoSEQ multiplex PCR; TCRdb's copy has only in-frame clones and lacks some. The sample has 68,000 or so clones, over 80% seen once. Source material: peripheral blood. Source of these receptors: a human donor in a cohort sampled during active COVID-19. CDR3s include the opening cysteine and the closing phenylalanine or tryptophan. Each record gives: D gene, V gene, CDR3 length, clone size, J gene, CDR3 DNA, CDR3 protein. D genes are given only for firm matches. Clone size appears in some rows only: once, few, many, or a class for an expanded clone.

>-|TRBV7-8|13|-|TRBJ2-5
TGTGCCAGCAGTTTCGGGTACCAAGAGACCCAGTACTTC
CASSFGYQETQYF
>-|TRBV27|13|-|TRBJ2-5
TGTGCCAGCAGACTCAGGGTCTCAGAGACCCAGTACTTC
CASRLRVSETQYF
>-|TRBV28|15|once|TRBJ2-1
TGTGCCAGCAGTGGCCCCAACCCAGGGGTGGATGAGCAGTTCTTC
CASSGPNPGVDEQFF
>TRBD2|TRBV6-5|12|once|TRBJ2-3
TGTGCCAGCAGACTTAGCGGGGGGAAGTACTATTTT
CASRLSGGKYYF
>TRBD2|TRBV6-6|12|-|TRBJ2-5
TGTGCCAGCACAACGGGAGGGGAGACCCAGTACTTC
CASTTGGETQYF
>-|TRBV5-1|16|-|TRBJ1-2
TGCGCCAGCAGCCGGGACGGGGGATCTGGTAACTATGGCTACACCTTC
CASSRDGGSGNYGYTF
>-|TRBV30|15|-|TRBJ2-6
TGTGCCTGGAGTCCAGGCTTCTCTGGGGCCAACGTCCTGACTTTC
CAWSPGFSGANVLTF
>-|TRBV14|15|-|TRBJ1-6
TGTGCCAGCAGCCAAGGTGTCGTAGAGGGTTCACCCCTCCACTTT
CASSQGVVEGSPLHF
>TRBD1|TRBV5-4|14|-|TRBJ2-7
TGTGCCAGCAGCTGGGGCAGGGGGCCCTACGAGCAGTACTTC
CASSWGRGPYEQYF
>TRBD1|TRBV6-5|15|-|TRBJ2-2
TGTGCCAGCAGTACAGGACAGGGGGCCACCGGGGAGCTGTTTTTT
CASSTGQGATGELFF
>TRBD2|TRBV15|16|-|TRBJ2-3
TGTGCCACCAGCAGGGACCGGGAGGCGGTCACAGATACGCAGTATTTT
CATSRDREAVTDTQYF
>TRBD1|TRBV9|15|-|TRBJ1-5
TGTGCCAGCAGCGCCGGGGACAGGGCTTCACAGCCCCAGCATTTT
CASSAGDRASQPQHF
>-|TRBV3-1/TRBV3-2|14|-|TRBJ1-3
TGTGCCAGCAGCCTCAGGGATACTGGAAACACCATATATTTT
CASSLRDTGNTIYF
>-|TRBV28|13|-|TRBJ1-2
TGTGCCAGCAGTTTGGACAAACCCTATGGCTACACCTTC
CASSLDKPYGYTF
>TRBD2|TRBV30|17|-|TRBJ2-6
TGTGCCTGGAGTGGGTTAGCGGGGGCCCCTGGGGCCAACGTCCTGACTTTC
CAWSGLAGAPGANVLTF
>TRBD1|TRBV2|15|-|TRBJ1-2
TGTGCCAGCAGTGAACAGGGACAGGGGGTGATCGGCTACACCTTC
CASSEQGQGVIGYTF
>-|TRBV19|15|-|TRBJ2-2
TGTGCCAGTAGCAGGGGAGGGATTGACACCGGGGAGCTGTTTTTT
CASSRGGIDTGELFF
>-|TRBV3-1/TRBV3-2|13|-|TRBJ1-2
TGTGCCAGCAGCCAAAGAGAGTTCTATGGCTACACCTTC
CASSQREFYGYTF
>TRBD1|TRBV7-9|15|-|TRBJ1-1
TGTGCCAGCAGCTTAGCAGGGGGCCATGGCACTGAAGCTTTCTTT
CASSLAGGHGTEAFF
>TRBD2|TRBV6-2/TRBV6-3|16|-|TRBJ2-1
TGTGCCAGCAGTTACGAAGCGGGGGGGCGGTACAATGAGCAGTTCTTC
CASSYEAGGRYNEQFF
>TRBD1|TRBV10-2|15|few|TRBJ1-5
TGCGCCAGCAGCAACAGGGGCGGAAGCAATCAGCCCCAGCATTTT
CASSNRGGSNQPQHF
>-|TRBV7-9|19|once|TRBJ1-6
TGTGCCAGCAGCTTAGCGAAGGGTGCTGGGAGCTCCTATAATTCACCCCTCCACTTT
CASSLAKGAGSSYNSPLHF
>-|TRBV5-4|13|-|TRBJ1-1
TGTGCCAGCAGCTTCGACAGGAACACTGAAGCTTTCTTT
CASSFDRNTEAFF
>-|TRBV5-1|14|once|TRBJ2-4
TGCGCCAGCAGCTTCAGGGTCGGACAAAACATTCAGTACTTC
CASSFRVGQNIQYF
>-|TRBV19|14|-|TRBJ1-2
TGTGCCAGTAGTATCACCAGGACACCTTATGGCTACACCTTC
CASSITRTPYGYTF
>TRBD2|TRBV27|20|-|TRBJ2-1
TGTGCCAGCAGTTTAACATTCGGGACTAGCGGGAGCCTAGGCTACAATGAGCAGTTCTTC
CASSLTFGTSGSLGYNEQFF
>TRBD1|TRBV30|16|-|TRBJ1-1
TGTGCCTGGAGCCGTCAACCGGGACAGGGGACCGCTGAAGCTTTCTTT
CAWSRQPGQGTAEAFF
>TRBD2|TRBV29-1|14|once|TRBJ2-7
TGCAGCGCCCTCAGCGGGGGCCCCTCCTACGAGCAGTACTTC
CSALSGGPSYEQYF
>TRBD1|TRBV7-9|16|-|TRBJ2-1
TGTGCCAGCAGCCCCACCAAGGGGGCGCGATACAATGAGCAGTTCTTC
CASSPTKGARYNEQFF
>TRBD2|TRBV5-5|15|-|TRBJ2-1
TGTGCCAGCAGCCTGGGACTAGCGGGAGGTAATGAGCAGTTCTTC
CASSLGLAGGNEQFF
>TRBD1|TRBV5-1|13|once|TRBJ2-3
TGCGCCAGCGGGACAGGGAGCACAGATACGCAGTATTTT
CASGTGSTDTQYF
>TRBD1|TRBV18|16|-|TRBJ2-7
TGTGCCAGCTCACCAAATATCCGGGACAGGGGATCCGAGCAGTACTTC
CASSPNIRDRGSEQYF
>-|TRBV5-1|13|-|TRBJ1-5
TGCGCCAGCAGCTTGGATCCTAATCAGCCCCAGCATTTT
CASSLDPNQPQHF
>-|TRBV11-2|12|-|TRBJ2-7
TGTGCCAGCAGCCGAGCACCTTACGAGCAGTACTTC
CASSRAPYEQYF
>-|TRBV29-1|12|-|TRBJ1-1
TGCAGCGTTGTCCCCGGGAACACTGAAGCTTTCTTT
CSVVPGNTEAFF
>-|TRBV3-1/TRBV3-2|14|-|TRBJ1-2
TGTGCCAGCAGCCCTCTTAGAGCCAACTATGGCTACACCTTC
CASSPLRANYGYTF
>-|TRBV7-6|15|once|TRBJ2-7
TGTGCCAGCAGCTTACTCCGGGATCCGTCCTACGAGCAGTACTTC
CASSLLRDPSYEQYF
>TRBD2|TRBV28|14|-|TRBJ2-5
TGTGCCAGCGCGGGGGCCGGGAGGGCGGAGACCCAGTACTTC
CASAGAGRAETQYF
>-|TRBV3-1/TRBV3-2|13|-|TRBJ1-1
TGTGCCAGCAGCCCCCCCGGGAACACTGAAGCTTTCTTT
CASSPPGNTEAFF
>-|TRBV28|13|-|TRBJ1-1
TGTGCCAGCAGCCTACAGGGTAACACTGAAGCTTTCTTT
CASSLQGNTEAFF
>-|TRBV5-1|14|-|TRBJ1-1
TGCGCCAGCAGCCCGAGGGCGGTGAACACTGAAGCTTTCTTT
CASSPRAVNTEAFF
>-|TRBV28|15|-|TRBJ2-5
TGTGCCAGCAGTTCGTTCGGGGGTCCACAAGAGACCCAGTACTTC
CASSSFGGPQETQYF
>-|TRBV5-6|17|-|TRBJ1-4
TGTGCCAGCAGCTTGTCCCCCGGCGAGGTGACTAATGAAAAACTGTTTTTT
CASSLSPGEVTNEKLFF